Sequencing of this TCR beta chain was carried out in a study of blood T cells in healthy people across ages. PCR was performed a second time for roughly 7 to 11 cycles using a sample-barcoded 5' primer and a J-beta primer mix. TCRdb redid the calling of the 5' RACE reads with MiXCR, one entry per CDR3 protein. Of approximately 810,000 distinct CDR3 sequences detected, 25% to 30% appear once; the ten largest clones hold roughly a sixth. This CDR3 comprises 19 residues. V was shortened by 0 bases and J by 0 bases, with 18 bases between the two germline ends. Germline CDR1 is DFQATT and CDR2 is SNEGSKA (reference sequence).

This chain links TRBV20-1 with TRBJ1-6; D gene ambiguous. The source is a woman older than 75 in good health. Sequencing was performed on blood. The CDR3 here is CSARDRYKGLSSYNSPLHF. The CDR3 DNA follows: TGCAGTGCTAGAGATCGGTATAAGGGCCTGAGCTCCTATAATTCACCCCTCCACTTT.